Listed below are T cell receptor beta chains from one sample, sequenced in a study of early stage breast cancer tumors. Data came from immunoSEQ multiplex PCR; TCRdb stores just in-frame clones and leaves some out. The data show 5,500 to 7,500 clones, roughly 75% seen once. Sequences were obtained from normal breast tissue next to the tumor. The receptors here all came from a middle-aged person with breast cancer. CDR3s include the opening cysteine and the closing phenylalanine or tryptophan. A D gene is named only where the DNA matches it firmly. Clone size is not always given. Where it is, it says once, few, many or a class for expanded clones.

NA,TRBJ1-3,TRBV6-5,NA,TGTGCCAGCAGTTACTCGATCCAATCCTCTGGAAACACCATATATTTT,CASSYSIQSSGNTIYF
NA,TRBJ2-3,TRBV7-2,NA,TGTGCCAGCAGCTTAGCGGGAGGTCGAGATACGCAGTATTTT,CASSLAGGRDTQYF
NA,TRBJ1-2,TRBV30,NA,TGTGCCTGGACTTCACCCGTCGGTGGCTACACCTTC,CAWTSPVGGYTF
NA,TRBJ1-2,TRBV27,NA,TGTGCCAGCAGTTTAAACGCGGGAGGGGTACATGGCTATACCTTC,CASSLNAGGVHGYTF
NA,TRBJ1-2,TRBV6-4,NA,TGTGCCAGCAGTGAAGGTGAAGGGGGAGGCTACACCTTC,CASSEGEGGGYTF
NA,TRBJ2-7,TRBV7-9,NA,TGTGCCAGCAGCTTAGGGGGAATCGCAGGGAACCGATACGAGCAGTACTTC,CASSLGGIAGNRYEQYF
NA,TRBJ1-1,TRBV7-9,NA,TGTGCCACACTCCCTTGGGGAGCCGAAGCTTTCTTT,CATLPWGAEAFF
NA,TRBJ2-2,TRBV19,TRBD2,TGTGCCAGTAGTTCACTAGCGGGAGTTACCGGGGAGCTGTTTTTT,CASSSLAGVTGELFF
NA,TRBJ2-3,TRBV5-6,TRBD1,TGTGCCAGCAGCGCCTGGGGACAGGGGGCTGAGGCAGATACGCAGTATTTT,CASSAWGQGAEADTQYF
few,TRBJ1-3,TRBV7-9,NA,TGTGCCAGCAGCGATTGGACCGGCGACACCATATATTTT,CASSDWTGDTIYF
few,TRBJ2-5,TRBV4-2,NA,TGTGCCAGCAGCCCTACCGTGCAAGAGACCCAGTACTTC,CASSPTVQETQYF
NA,TRBJ2-1,TRBV6-5,TRBD2,TGTGCCAGCAGTTTGACTAGCGGGGCGTACAATGAGCAGTTCTTC,CASSLTSGAYNEQFF
NA,TRBJ2-5,TRBV6-1,TRBD1,TGTGCCAGCAGTTTCCGGGCTGACAGGGCTGAGACCCAGTACTTC,CASSFRADRAETQYF
NA,TRBJ2-2,TRBV19,TRBD2,TGTGCCAGTAGTAAGCTAAGGGAGGGCGGGGAGCTGTTTTTT,CASSKLREGGELFF
NA,TRBJ2-1,TRBV4-2,TRBD1,TGTGCCAGCAGCCAAGAATATGGACAGGGGAATGAGCAGTTCTTC,CASSQEYGQGNEQFF
NA,TRBJ2-7,TRBV11-3,TRBD2,TGTGCCAGCAGCTTAACTAGCGGGAACTACGAGCAGTACTTC,CASSLTSGNYEQYF
NA,TRBJ2-1,TRBV10-3,NA,TGTGCCATCAGTGACCCTACCCACAATGAGCAGTTCTTC,CAISDPTHNEQFF
few,TRBJ1-1,TRBV7-9,NA,TGTGCCAGCAGTTTACTTCAGGGGAACACTGAAGCTTTCTTT,CASSLLQGNTEAFF
once,TRBJ2-5,TRBV29-1,TRBD1,TGCAGCGTCCGGACAGGGGCAAGCGAGACCCAGTACTTC,CSVRTGASETQYF
NA,TRBJ2-3,TRBV5-1,NA,TGCGCCAGCAGCTTATCCCCCCCCACAGATACGCAGTATTTT,CASSLSPPTDTQYF
NA,TRBJ2-1,TRBV18,NA,TGTGCCAGCTCAGGTCAAGGGAAGAAGGCAGGCAATGAGCAGTTCTTC,CASSGQGKKAGNEQFF
NA,TRBJ1-2,TRBV2,NA,TGTGCCAGCAGTATCGCAGGGCAGAACTATGGCTACACCTTC,CASSIAGQNYGYTF
NA,TRBJ1-4,TRBV27,NA,TGTGCCAGCAGTTTACGGTACGGGGATCGGGCAACTAATGAAAAACTGTTTTTT,CASSLRYGDRATNEKLFF
NA,TRBJ2-4,TRBV5-1,TRBD2,TGCGCCAGCAGCTTGAACCCGGGACTAGCGGGAGGAGCCAAAAACATTCAGTACTTC,CASSLNPGLAGGAKNIQYF
NA,TRBJ1-2,TRBV11-3,TRBD1,TGTGCCAGCAGTCCTCCGGGACAGCGCTCGGTCACCTTC,CASSPPGQRSVTF
NA,TRBJ2-1,TRBV10-3,NA,TGTGCCATCAGCGTCGGAGGAGCCGCAATTAATGAGCAGTTCTTC,CAISVGGAAINEQFF
NA,TRBJ2-3,TRBV19,NA,TGTGCCAGTAGTAGGCTAAGAACAGATACGCAGTATTTT,CASSRLRTDTQYF
NA,TRBJ2-2,TRBV6-5,NA,TGTGCCAGCAGTCAAGTATTTGTAGATACCGGGGAGCTGTTTTTT,CASSQVFVDTGELFF
NA,TRBJ1-2,TRBV29-1,TRBD1,TGCAGCGTCCAAAAAGGGACAGGGTGGGGGTATGGCTACACCTTC,CSVQKGTGWGYGYTF
NA,TRBJ2-3,TRBV6-1,NA,TGTGCCAGCAATCAAAGGATGGATACGCAGTATTTT,CASNQRMDTQYF
NA,TRBJ2-7,TRBV5-6,TRBD1,TGTGCCAGCAGCTTACAGGGGGTTCCCTACGAGCAGTACTTC,CASSLQGVPYEQYF
NA,TRBJ1-1,TRBV6-5,NA,TGTGCCAGCAGTTACTCGGGGGGAGGAAGGACTGAAGCTTTCTTT,CASSYSGGGRTEAFF
NA,TRBJ2-7,TRBV7-9,NA,TGTGCCAGCGGCAAGGGCAGTCCCTACGAGCAGTACTTC,CASGKGSPYEQYF
large,TRBJ1-5,TRBV5-5,NA,TGTGCCAGCAGAATAGGGGTAGGCAATCAGCCCCAGCATTTT,CASRIGVGNQPQHF
NA,TRBJ2-5,TRBV30,NA,TGTGCCTGGAGTTTCCCGCGTTTTGGAGAGACCCAGTACTTC,CAWSFPRFGETQYF
NA,TRBJ1-1,TRBV7-3,NA,TGTGCCAGCAGCTTCGTCAGGACTTCTGAAGCTTTCTTT,CASSFVRTSEAFF
few,TRBJ1-2,TRBV6-1,NA,TGTGCCAGCAGTGAAATGGAGGGGGGCTATGGCTACACCTTC,CASSEMEGGYGYTF
NA,TRBJ2-1,TRBV19,TRBD1,TGTGCCAGTAGTTCATACCGGGACAGGCAGTTCTTC,CASSSYRDRQFF
NA,TRBJ2-1,TRBV5-1,TRBD2,TGCGCCAGCAGCCGGACTAGCGGGTTTTCCTACAATGAGCAGTTCTTC,CASSRTSGFSYNEQFF
few,TRBJ2-1,TRBV5-1,NA,TGCGCCAGCAGGGGAGTACTATACATCCATGGTTACAATGAGCAGTTCTTC,CASRGVLYIHGYNEQFF
NA,TRBJ2-1,TRBV5-1,NA,TGCGCCAGCAGCTTGGCCAGAACGAGCGGGCAGGATGAGCAGTTCTTC,CASSLARTSGQDEQFF
NA,TRBJ2-7,TRBV7-2,NA,TGTGCCAGCAGCTTAGGGTCCCCAGTCCGGGAGCAGTACTTC,CASSLGSPVREQYF
NA,TRBJ2-1,TRBV2,TRBD1,TGTGCCAGCACCAGGGGGCGATACAATGAGCAGTTCTTC,CASTRGRYNEQFF